This T cell receptor (beta chain) was captured by sequencing in a study of blood T cell repertoires in COVID-19. Libraries were prepared by immunoSEQ multiplex PCR; TCRdb keeps only in-frame clonotypes and omits some of them. This sample has under 150,000 clones; approximately 80% occur once, and the top ten carry around 6.2%. The V gene's germline CDR1 is SGHRS and CDR2 YFSETQ. Losses at the gene ends were 4 bases for V and 9 bases for J; bases not matched to a gene: 16. The CDR3 length is 17 residues. The chain links TRBV5-1 to TRBJ2-1; 10 bases map to TRBD2. This sequence originates from a woman in her thirties or forties who had recovered from COVID-19. Sequencing was performed on PBMCs or T cells enriched from blood (not recorded which). The CDR3 reads CASSPNFSGRTPGEQFF. The CDR3 DNA sequence: TGCGCCAGCAGCCCCAATTTTAGCGGGAGGACACCAGGTGAGCAGTTCTTC.